The next 14 T cell receptor beta chains were all read from a single sample in a study of blood T cells in healthy people across ages. A second PCR of 7 to 11 cycles used a sample-barcoded 5' primer and a J-beta primer mix. TCRdb independently ran MiXCR on the 5' RACE reads; one entry per CDR3 protein. The data show about 1.6 million distinct CDR3 sequences, about 31% seen once. Sequencing was carried out using blood. The receptor set was obtained from a woman in her 30s in good health.

This clonotype was counted a few times. The chain carries TRBV28 and TRBJ2-5, with TRBD1 matching 8 bases. CDR3 size: 15 residues. V lost 7 bases and J lost 2; bases outside the gene matches: 9. Germline V gene sequence: CDR1 MDHEN, CDR2 SYDVKM. CDR3 sequence reads: CASTQTGANQETQYF. The CDR3 DNA follows: TGTGCCAGCACCCAGACAGGGGCGAATCAAGAGACCCAGTACTTC.

V gene TRBV9 combines with J gene TRBJ2-2; weak D call: TRBD2 (6 bases). Germline V lookup: CDR1 SGDLS, CDR2 YYNGEE. This CDR3 is built from 17 residues. The ends were cut back, 4 bases at V and 3 bases at J, with 19 bases in the middle. CDR3 in amino acids: CASSKRDWRIDTGELFF. The CDR3 bases are TGTGCCAGCAGCAAACGGGACTGGAGAATCGACACCGGGGAGCTGTTTTTT.

The gene calls are TRBV7-8 and TRBJ1-4; unclear D gene. The CDR3 totals 12 residues. Germline assignment: CDR1 SGHVS and CDR2 FQNEAQ. Between the trimmed V and J ends, which lost 4 bases and 4 bases, there was a span of 4 bases. Here the CDR3 DNA reads TGTGCCAGCAGCTCACTTAATGAAAAACTGTTTTTT. Its protein is CASSSLNEKLFF.

CDR3 sequence: CASSQGQMRRGYTF. DNA of the CDR3: TGTGCCAGCAGCCAAGGGCAGATGCGTCGGGGCTACACCTTC. This chain joins TRBV3-1 and TRBJ1-2; D uncertain. This CDR3 is built from 14 residues. Germline-derived CDR1 and CDR2 are LGHDT and YNNKEL (reference sequence). Trimming removed 1 base at V and 8 bases at J, with 14 bases between. Supplemented by reference TRBV3-1 and TRBJ1-2, the full variable domain reads DTAVSQTPKYLVTQMGNDKSIKCEQNLGHDTMYWYKQDSKKFLKIMFSYNNKELIINETVPNRFSPKSPDKAHLNLHINSLELGDSAVYFCASSQGQMRRGYTFGSGTRLTVV.

The V and J genes are TRBV27 and TRBJ2-7, with 12 bases aligning to TRBD2. CDR1 is MNHEY, CDR2 SMNVEV, per germline (reference sequence). The V gene end was trimmed by 5 bases and the J gene end by 6 bases; junction bases not matched to a gene: 5. The CDR3 covers 14 residues. CDR3 coding DNA: TGTGCCAGCAGTCTAGCGGGAGGGTATCTCGAGCAGTACTTC. Translation: CASSLAGGYLEQYF.

This clonotype has just a few counts. V and J are TRBV7-2 and TRBJ2-5, with a possible D match to TRBD1 (6 bases). Germline V CDR1 and CDR2: SGHTA, FQGNSA. The CDR3 runs 18 residues. V lost 2 bases and J 5 bases, leaving 24 bases between the germline ends. This CDR3 reads CASSLRMGASPKKETQYF. The CDR3 coding sequence is TGTGCCAGCAGCTTACGGATGGGGGCAAGCCCTAAGAAGGAGACCCAGTACTTC.

This clonotype was picked up many times. This chain uses TRBV7-6 with TRBJ1-2, with D perhaps matching TRBD1 (5 bases). Germline V lookup: CDR1 SGHVS, CDR2 FNYEAQ. The CDR3 is 13 residues long. Trimming shortened V by 6 bases and J by 7 bases, and 15 bases separated the two germline ends. The CDR3 nucleotides are TGTGCCAGCAGTCGTACCGGGGGAGGTGGCTACACCTTC. It specifies CASSRTGGGGYTF.

This clonotype turned up a few times. The chain combines TRBV20-1 with TRBJ1-5, with TRBD1 as a possible D gene (5 bases). V was shortened by 5 bases and J by 7 bases, with 12 bases between the two germline ends. The germline V gene encodes CDR1 DFQATT and CDR2 SNEGSKA (reference sequence). CDR3 length: 12 amino acids. The DNA of the CDR3 is TGCAGTGCTTTTCAGGGTGGCCAGCCCCAGCATTTT. This translates into CSAFQGGQPQHF.

Remarks on this clonotype: A single base separates this from a much larger clone, so it may be a read error. This chain links TRBV29-1 with TRBJ2-1, with 7 bases lining up with TRBD2. Trimming removed 5 bases from V and 0 bases from J; junction bases left unmatched: 7. The V gene's germline CDR1 is SQVTM and CDR2 ANQGSEA. CDR3 size: 15 residues. The chain's CDR3 is CSVNRGGGSYNEQFF. The CDR3 DNA reads TGCAGCGTTAATCGGGGCGGGGGCTCCTACAATGAGCAGTTCTTC.

The chain combines TRBV19 with TRBJ2-6; either TRBD1 or TRBD2 may supply D (5 bases each). Germline CDR1 reads LNHDA; CDR2 reads SQIVND (reference sequence). Trimming removed 6 bases at V and 4 bases at J, with 16 bases between. The CDR3 extends over 16 amino acids. The CDR3 reads CASSPTRGEGANVLTF. As DNA, the CDR3 is TGTGCCAGTAGCCCAACAAGGGGAGAGGGGGCCAACGTCCTGACTTTC.

The chain combines TRBV5-4 with TRBJ2-3; the D gene could be TRBD1 or TRBD2 (5 bases each). Germline V gene sequence: CDR1 SGHNT, CDR2 YYREEE (reference sequence). CDR3 length: 16 amino acids. Trimming shortened V by 3 bases and J by 5 bases, and 19 bases separated the two germline ends. In DNA, the CDR3 is TGTGCCAGCAGCTCCCGGGGCCGCGGGCTTGGAGATACGCAGTATTTT. As protein: CASSSRGRGLGDTQYF.

The chain recombines TRBV16 with TRBJ2-7; TRBD2 is a possible D gene (5 bases). Trimming took off 1 base at V and 4 bases at J, with 14 bases between the two ends. This CDR3 comprises 15 residues. Germline assignment: CDR1 KGHSY and CDR2 FQNENV. CDR3 nucleotide sequence: TGTGCCAGCAGCCAATATCCCCGGGGTGAATACGAGCAGTACTTC. It codes for CASSQYPRGEYEQYF.

The rearrangement links TRBV20-1 to TRBJ2-3; 10 bases are a match to TRBD2. The CDR3 consists of 16 residues. J lost 4 bases, V lost 3 bases, and 10 bases had no gene match. Per the germline V gene, CDR1 is DFQATT and CDR2 is SNEGSKA (reference sequence). The CDR3 nucleotides read TGCAGTGCTAGGCCCTATCTAGCGGGAGTCTCAGATACGCAGTATTTT. Encoded protein: CSARPYLAGVSDTQYF.

V usage is TRBV9 and J usage is TRBJ2-7, with a possible D match to TRBD1 (6 bases). Trimming stripped 0 bases from V and 0 bases from J, with 10 bases between. Germline V gene sequence: CDR1 SGDLS, CDR2 YYNGEE. The CDR3 has 15 residues. In DNA form, the CDR3 reads TGTGCCAGCAGCGTAGGTGGCAGGGGCTCCTACGAGCAGTACTTC. It translates to CASSVGGRGSYEQYF.